These 22 T cell receptor beta chains came from one sample sequenced in a study of beta chain features in type 1 diabetes. The authors reverse transcribed all of the isolated RNA, so sequencing captured expressed TCRB transcripts. Data came from immunoSEQ multiplex PCR; TCRdb stores just in-frame clones and leaves some out. The top ten clones hold 0.046% of a sample with about 450,000 clones, roughly 11% of them seen once. Sequences were obtained from naive CD4+ T cells from blood. The receptors originated from a young woman in good health.

The chain recombines TRBV27 with TRBJ1-2; no reliable D call. This CDR3 region has 12 residues. CDR1 is MNHEY and CDR2 is SMNVEV in the germline V gene (reference sequence). The V gene lost 2 bases and the J gene lost 7 bases, with 8 bases spanning the gap. The CDR3 region is CASSLRGSGYTF. CDR3 sequence (DNA): TGTGCCAGCAGTTTAAGAGGGTCTGGCTACACCTTC.

The CDR3: CASSFSNQPQHF. The CDR3 nucleotides read TGTGCCAGCTCATTTAGCAATCAGCCCCAGCATTTT. This sequence joins TRBV4-2 and TRBJ1-5, with unresolved D. Germline CDR1 LGHNA, CDR2 YNFKEQ. The CDR3 length is 12 residues. The ends were cut back, 8 bases at V and 0 bases at J, with 5 bases in the middle.

This chain joins TRBV28 and TRBJ2-7, with D possibly matching TRBD1 (5 bases). In germline, CDR1 is MDHEN, CDR2 SYDVKM. This CDR3 is 10 amino acids long. V lost 8 bases and J lost 5, with 7 bases in between. The CDR3 reads CASGRDEQYV. CDR3 DNA: TGTGCCAGCGGCAGGGACGAGCAGTACGTC.

This clone was recorded a few times. The rearrangement links TRBV7-3 to TRBJ2-3; 8 nucleotides match TRBD2. The CDR3 is 14 residues long. V shed 3 bases and J 3 bases; nucleotides not matched to a gene: 2. Germline-derived CDR1 and CDR2 are SGHTA and FQGTGA. CDR3 residues: CASSFTSGTDTQYF. The CDR3 nucleotides read TGTGCCAGCAGCTTCACTAGCGGAACAGATACGCAGTATTTT.

Remarks on this clone: The junction differs from germline at one of its ends, possibly a read error. V and J are TRBV5-4 and TRBJ2-4; 7 bases fit TRBD1. Germline CDR1 and CDR2: SGHNT and YYREEE (reference sequence). The CDR3 runs 17 residues. The CDR3, as DNA: TGCGCCAGCAGCCAGATGCGGCAGGGGGTAGCCAAAAACATTCAGTACTTC. Translated: CASSQMRQGVAKNIQYF. The whole variable domain, filled in from reference TRBV5-4 and TRBJ2-4, reads ETGVTQSPTHLIKTRGQQVTLRCSSQSGHNTVSWYQQALGQGPQFIFQYYREEENGRGNFPPRFSGLQFPNYSSELNVNALELDDSALYLCASSQMRQGVAKNIQYFGAGTRLSVL.

This clone came up a few times. This sequence joins TRBV5-1 and TRBJ1-5, with 7 bases identical to TRBD1. From germline, CDR1 is SGHRS and CDR2 YFSETQ. There are 15 residues in the CDR3. V lost 4 bases to trimming and J lost 3 bases; unmatched junction nucleotides: 7. This chain's CDR3 is CASSRTGASNQPQHF. CDR3 bases: TGCGCCAGCAGCCGGACAGGCGCCTCCAATCAGCCCCAGCATTTT.

The chain has TRBV7-9 and TRBJ1-1; the D gene is possibly TRBD1 (6 bases). The CDR3 length is 14 residues. Between the trimmed V and J ends, which lost 6 bases and 1 base, there was a span of 12 bases. Germline-derived CDR1 and CDR2 are SEHNR and FQNEAQ (reference sequence). The CDR3 DNA reads as TGTGCCAGCAGGCCTACGACAGGGAACACTGAAGCTTTCTTT. This sequence encodes CASRPTTGNTEAFF.

This clone was picked up a small number of times. This chain links TRBV7-8 with TRBJ2-7, with TRBD2 identical over 11 bases. Per the germline V gene, CDR1 is SGHVS and CDR2 is FQNEAQ. The CDR3 totals 14 residues. The ends lost 5 bases at V and 3 bases at J; junction bases unmatched: 3. CDR3 region: CASSMGLADYEQYF. CDR3 sequence (DNA): TGTGCCAGCAGCATGGGACTAGCGGACTACGAGCAGTACTTC.

The sample holds a few counts of this clone. V usage is TRBV15 and J usage is TRBJ1-1; D unclear. The CDR3 is 14 amino acids. Germline lookup yields CDR1 LNHNV and CDR2 YYDKDF (reference sequence). With 6 bases removed from V and 1 base from J, the gap between germline ends came to 12 bases. CDR3 protein: CATRGTGRNTEAFF. The CDR3 DNA follows: TGTGCCACCAGGGGAACGGGGAGGAACACTGAAGCTTTCTTT.

The chain links TRBV18 to TRBJ1-2; D is unclear. The ends were cut back, 3 bases at V and 9 bases at J, with 17 bases in the middle. From germline, CDR1 is KGHSH and CDR2 LQKENI. This CDR3 spans 14 amino acids. The chain's CDR3 is CASSPSGRDRSYTF. Written as DNA, the CDR3 is TGTGCCAGCTCACCGAGTGGGCGTGATAGGAGCTACACCTTC.

V and J are TRBV6-5 and TRBJ2-3; no clear D gene. Germline V CDR1 and CDR2: MNHEY, SVGAGI. V was pared by 6 bases and J by 9 bases, with 10 bases between. This CDR3 is 11 amino acids long. The CDR3 nucleotides read TGTGCCAGCAGCCAGCCAGGAACGCAGTATTTT. This encodes CASSQPGTQYF.

This clone was counted a few times. V usage is TRBV30 and J usage is TRBJ1-1; no reliable D call. The CDR3 covers 15 residues. V lost 2 bases and J lost 1, with 14 bases in between. Germline V gene lookup returns CDR1 GTSNPN and CDR2 SVGIG (reference sequence). The CDR3 nucleotides are TGTGCCTGGAGTCAAGGGAGTAGCCGGAACACTGAAGCTTTCTTT. It encodes CAWSQGSSRNTEAFF.

The CDR3 DNA is TGTGCCAGCAGTGACGGGACAAGCTACAATGAGCAGTTCTTC. Translated: CASSDGTSYNEQFF. This chain links TRBV2 with TRBJ2-1; TRBD1 is a possible D gene (6 bases). Deletions cut 3 bases from V and 3 bases from J, with 9 bases between. This CDR3 is 14 amino acids long. Germline V gene data show CDR1 as SNHLY and CDR2 as FYNNEI.

The chain has TRBV9 and TRBJ2-1; unclear D gene. Germline lookup yields CDR1 SGDLS and CDR2 YYNGEE. Deletions cut 1 base from V and 0 bases from J, with 11 bases between. The CDR3 runs 16 residues. The CDR3 reads CASSVLSFHSYNEQFF. CDR3 nucleotides: TGTGCCAGCAGCGTACTAAGTTTCCACTCCTACAATGAGCAGTTCTTC. Using reference TRBV9 and TRBJ2-1 for the parts outside the CDR3, the full variable domain is DSGVTQTPKHLITATGQRVTLRCSPRSGDLSVYWYQQSLDQGLQFLIQYYNGEERAKGNILERFSAQQFPDLHSELNLSSLELGDSALYFCASSVLSFHSYNEQFFGPGTRLTVL.

This clone has more than one count but fewer than ten. V and J are TRBV6-5 and TRBJ2-3; D is undetermined. V lost 3 bases and J lost 0, with 10 bases in between. Germline-derived CDR1 and CDR2 are MNHEY and SVGAGI. This CDR3 spans 15 amino acids. CDR3 sequence: CASSYSTPSTDTQYF. The CDR3 region has the DNA TGTGCCAGCAGTTATTCTACCCCTAGCACAGATACGCAGTATTTT.

This clone has only a few counts. This rearrangement joins TRBV14 to TRBJ1-2; 9 positions match TRBD1. This CDR3 contains 15 residues. The germline gives CDR1 SGHDN, CDR2 FVKESK. V lost 4 bases and J lost 5; bases outside the gene matches: 8. The chain's CDR3 is CASSLYLDRGYGYTF. For the CDR3, the DNA is TGTGCCAGCAGCCTTTACCTTGACAGGGGGTATGGCTACACCTTC.

The chain couples TRBV7-2 to TRBJ2-7, with TRBD1 as a possible D gene (6 bases). The V gene's germline CDR1 is SGHTA and CDR2 FQGNSA. The V gene lost 5 bases and the J gene lost 0 bases, with 14 bases spanning the gap. The CDR3 totals 15 residues. In nucleotides, the CDR3 is TGTGCCAGCAGCCAAGGACAGATTGGCTCCTACGAGCAGTACTTC. Translating it yields CASSQGQIGSYEQYF. Complete variable domain (other parts from reference TRBV7-2 and TRBJ2-7): GAGVSQSPSNKVTEKGKDVELRCDPISGHTALYWYRQSLGQGLEFLIYFQGNSAPDKSGLPSDRFSAERTGGSVSTLTIQRTQQEDSAVYLCASSQGQIGSYEQYFGPGTRLTVT.

The chain recombines TRBV11-2 with TRBJ2-7; D is ambiguous. CDR3 length equals 16 residues. Trimming pared 4 bases from V and 5 bases from J, leaving 21 bases between. CDR1 is SGHAT and CDR2 is FQNNGV in the germline V gene. CDR3 nucleotide sequence: TGTGCCAGCAGCTCCCGTCTGACCTTGCGAAGGGACGAGCAGTACTTC. Amino acids: CASSSRLTLRRDEQYF.

This clone was counted between two and nine times. V and J are TRBV9 and TRBJ2-3, with 7 positions matching TRBD1. The germline V gene encodes CDR1 SGDLS and CDR2 YYNGEE. This CDR3 spans 14 amino acids. Unmatched junction bases numbered 4, after V lost 2 bases and J lost 4 bases. This CDR3 is CASSVRQGADTQYF. The CDR3 DNA is TGTGCCAGCAGCGTGCGGCAGGGGGCAGATACGCAGTATTTT.

The chain links TRBV10-3 to TRBJ1-5, with TRBD1 as a possible D gene (6 bases). Deletions cut 3 bases from V and 3 bases from J, with 12 bases between. Germline V gives CDR1 ENHRY, CDR2 SYGVKD. The CDR3 spans 15 residues. The CDR3 sequence is CAISDFRDNNQPQHF. CDR3 nucleotides: TGTGCCATCAGTGATTTCCGGGACAACAATCAGCCCCAGCATTTT.

This clone showed up just a few times. The sample carries other DNA sequences with the same CDR3. The J gene is TRBJ2-3, the V gene TRBV4-3; D unclear. Germline CDR1 LGHNA, CDR2 YSLEER. The CDR3 is 14 amino acids. V lost 0 bases to trimming and J lost 3 bases, with 7 bases between them. For the CDR3, the DNA is TGCGCCAGCAGCCAAGATCGGTCAACAGATACGCAGTATTTT. Protein product: CASSQDRSTDTQYF.

The chain links TRBV13 to TRBJ1-4; 9 positions agree with TRBD1. CDR3 length: 16 residues. Trimming cost V 5 bases and J 2 bases; bases outside gene matches: 6. CDR1 and CDR2 (germline): PRHDT, FYEKMQ (reference sequence). The DNA of the CDR3 is TGTGCCAGCAGCATCGGGACAGGGCTTACTAATGAAAAACTGTTTTTT. It codes for CASSIGTGLTNEKLFF. The entire variable domain, with the rest obtained from reference TRBV13 and TRBJ1-4, is as follows: AAGVIQSPRHLIKEKRETATLKCYPIPRHDTVYWYQQGPGQDPQFLISFYEKMQSDKGSIPDRFSAQQFSDYHSELNMSSLELGDSALYFCASSIGTGLTNEKLFFGSGTQLSVL.